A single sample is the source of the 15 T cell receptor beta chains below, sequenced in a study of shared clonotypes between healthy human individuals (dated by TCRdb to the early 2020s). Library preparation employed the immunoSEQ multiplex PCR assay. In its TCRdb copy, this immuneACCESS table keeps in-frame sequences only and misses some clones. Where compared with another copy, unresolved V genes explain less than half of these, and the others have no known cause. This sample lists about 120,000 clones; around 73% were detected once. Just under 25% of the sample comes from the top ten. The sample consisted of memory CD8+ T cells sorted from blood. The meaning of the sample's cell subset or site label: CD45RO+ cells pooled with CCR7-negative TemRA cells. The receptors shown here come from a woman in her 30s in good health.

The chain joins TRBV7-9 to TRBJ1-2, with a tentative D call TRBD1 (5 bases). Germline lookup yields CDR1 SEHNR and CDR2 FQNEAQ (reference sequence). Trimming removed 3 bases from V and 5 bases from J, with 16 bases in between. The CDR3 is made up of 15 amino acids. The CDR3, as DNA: TGTGCCAGCAGCTTCCTCCTTAAAAGACAGTATGGCTACACCTTC. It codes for CASSFLLKRQYGYTF.

The chain's CDR3 is CASSLGLEYF. Here the CDR3 DNA reads TGTGCCAGCAGCCTGGGACTAGAGTACTTC. The chain is built from TRBV7-9 and TRBJ2-5; TRBD2 agrees at 8 bases. V lost 5 bases and J lost 12; bases outside the gene matches: 2. The CDR3 length is 10 residues. Germline V gene data show CDR1 as SEHNR and CDR2 as FQNEAQ (reference sequence).

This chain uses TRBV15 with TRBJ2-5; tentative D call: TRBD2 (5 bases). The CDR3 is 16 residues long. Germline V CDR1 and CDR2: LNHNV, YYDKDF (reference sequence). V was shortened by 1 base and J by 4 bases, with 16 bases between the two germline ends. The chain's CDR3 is CATSRGVRGMRETQYF. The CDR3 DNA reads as TGTGCCACCAGCAGAGGGGTTCGGGGAATGAGAGAGACCCAGTACTTC. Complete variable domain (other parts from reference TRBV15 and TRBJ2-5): DAMVIQNPRYQVTQFGKPVTLSCSQTLNHNVMYWYQQKSSQAPKLLFHYYDKDFNNEADTPDNFQSRRPNTSFCFLDIRSPGLGDTAMYLCATSRGVRGMRETQYFGPGTRLLVL.

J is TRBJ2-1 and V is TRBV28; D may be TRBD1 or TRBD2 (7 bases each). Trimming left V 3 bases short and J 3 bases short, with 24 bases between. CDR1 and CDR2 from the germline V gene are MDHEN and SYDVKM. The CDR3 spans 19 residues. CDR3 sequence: CASSFLYTGASGSYNEQFF. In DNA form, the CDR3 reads TGTGCCAGCAGTTTTCTTTATACAGGGGCTAGCGGAAGCTACAATGAGCAGTTCTTC.

CDR3 amino acids: CASSIEGGGYNEQFF. CDR3 nucleotide sequence: TGTGCCAGTAGTATAGAAGGGGGAGGGTACAATGAGCAGTTCTTC. This rearrangement joins TRBV19 to TRBJ2-1, with D possibly matching TRBD2 (7 bases). This CDR3 spans 15 amino acids. In germline, CDR1 is LNHDA, CDR2 SQIVND (reference sequence). Trimming stripped 0 bases from V and 4 bases from J, with 10 bases between. The full variable domain, completed using reference TRBV19 and TRBJ2-1, is DGGITQSPKYLFRKEGQNVTLSCEQNLNHDAMYWYRQDPGQGLRLIYYSQIVNDFQKGDIAEGYSVSREKKESFPLTVTSAQKNPTAFYLCASSIEGGGYNEQFFGPGTRLTVL.

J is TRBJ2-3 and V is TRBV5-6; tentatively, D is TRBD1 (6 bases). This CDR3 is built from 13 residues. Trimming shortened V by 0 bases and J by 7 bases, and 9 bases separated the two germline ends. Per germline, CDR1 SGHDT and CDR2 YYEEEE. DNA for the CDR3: TGTGCCAGCAGCTTGGCGGGACATAATACGCAGTATTTT. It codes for CASSLAGHNTQYF. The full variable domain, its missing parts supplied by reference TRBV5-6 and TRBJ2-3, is DAGVTQSPTHLIKTRGQQVTLRCSPKSGHDTVSWYQQALGQGPQFIFQYYEEEERQRGNFPDRFSGHQFPNYSSELNVNALLLGDSALYLCASSLAGHNTQYFGPGTRLTVL.

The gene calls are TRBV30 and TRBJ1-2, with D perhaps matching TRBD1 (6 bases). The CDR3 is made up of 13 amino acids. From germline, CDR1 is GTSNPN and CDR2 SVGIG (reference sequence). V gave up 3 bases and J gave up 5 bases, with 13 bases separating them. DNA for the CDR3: TGTGCCTGGAGATCATCAGGGGAATATGGCTACACCTTC. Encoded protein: CAWRSSGEYGYTF.

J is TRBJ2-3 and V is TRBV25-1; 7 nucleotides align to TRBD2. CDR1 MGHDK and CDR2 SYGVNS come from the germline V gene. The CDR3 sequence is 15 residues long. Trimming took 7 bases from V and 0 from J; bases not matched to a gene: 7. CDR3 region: CASTPSGTSTDTQYF. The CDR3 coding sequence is TGTGCCAGCACTCCAAGCGGGACTAGCACAGATACGCAGTATTTT. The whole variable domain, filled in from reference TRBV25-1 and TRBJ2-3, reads EADIYQTPRYLVIGTGKKITLECSQTMGHDKMYWYQQDPGMELHLIHYSYGVNSTEKGDLSSESTVSRIRTEHFPLTLESARPSHTSQYLCASTPSGTSTDTQYFGPGTRLTVL.

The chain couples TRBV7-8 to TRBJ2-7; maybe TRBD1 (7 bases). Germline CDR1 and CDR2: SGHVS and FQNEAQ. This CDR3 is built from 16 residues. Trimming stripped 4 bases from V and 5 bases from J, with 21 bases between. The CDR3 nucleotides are TGTGCCAGCAGCTATCAGCAGGGGGGATTGGCCAACGAGCAGTACTTC. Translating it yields CASSYQQGGLANEQYF.

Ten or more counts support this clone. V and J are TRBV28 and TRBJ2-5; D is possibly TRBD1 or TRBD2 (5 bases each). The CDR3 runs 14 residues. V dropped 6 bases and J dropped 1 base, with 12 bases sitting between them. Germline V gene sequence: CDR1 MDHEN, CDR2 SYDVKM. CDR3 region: CASSYGTGQETQYF. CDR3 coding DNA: TGTGCCAGCAGCTACGGGACGGGCCAAGAGACCCAGTACTTC.

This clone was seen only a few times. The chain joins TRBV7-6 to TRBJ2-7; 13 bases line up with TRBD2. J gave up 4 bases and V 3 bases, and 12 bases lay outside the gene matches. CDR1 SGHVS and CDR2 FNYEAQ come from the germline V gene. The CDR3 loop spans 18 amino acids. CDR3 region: CASSFGLAGAPLGYEQYF. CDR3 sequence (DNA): TGTGCCAGCAGCTTCGGACTAGCGGGAGCTCCCTTAGGGTACGAGCAGTACTTC.

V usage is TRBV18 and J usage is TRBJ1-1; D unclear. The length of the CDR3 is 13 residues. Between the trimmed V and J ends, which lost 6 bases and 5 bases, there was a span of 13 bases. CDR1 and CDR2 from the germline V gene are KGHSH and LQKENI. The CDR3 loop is CASSTAWETEAFF. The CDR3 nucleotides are TGTGCCAGCTCGACGGCATGGGAGACTGAAGCTTTCTTT.

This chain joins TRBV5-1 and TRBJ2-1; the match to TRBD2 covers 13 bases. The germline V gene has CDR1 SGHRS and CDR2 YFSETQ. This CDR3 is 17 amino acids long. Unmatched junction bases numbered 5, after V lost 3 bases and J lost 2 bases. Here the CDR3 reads CASSSGLAGEAYNEQFF. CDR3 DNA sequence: TGCGCCAGCAGCTCCGGACTAGCGGGAGAGGCCTACAATGAGCAGTTCTTC.

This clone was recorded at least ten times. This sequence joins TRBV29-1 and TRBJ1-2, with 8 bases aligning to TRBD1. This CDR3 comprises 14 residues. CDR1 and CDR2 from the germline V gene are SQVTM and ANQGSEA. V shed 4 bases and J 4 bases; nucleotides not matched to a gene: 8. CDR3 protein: CSVGIGTGIYGYTF. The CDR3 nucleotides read TGCAGCGTTGGGATAGGGACAGGCATCTATGGCTACACCTTC. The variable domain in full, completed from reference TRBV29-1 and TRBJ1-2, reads SAVISQKPSRDICQRGTSLTIQCQVDSQVTMMFWYRQQPGQSLTLIATANQGSEATYESGFVIDKFPISRPNLTFSTLTVSNMSPEDSSIYLCSVGIGTGIYGYTFGSGTRLTVV.

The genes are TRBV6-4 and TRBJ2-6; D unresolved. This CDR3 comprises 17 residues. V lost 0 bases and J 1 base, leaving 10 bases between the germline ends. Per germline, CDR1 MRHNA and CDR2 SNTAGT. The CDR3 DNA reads TGTGCCAGCAGTGACTCGTCTCCCGGGTCTGGGGCCAACGTCCTGACTTTC. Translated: CASSDSSPGSGANVLTF.